The clone carrying this T cell receptor beta chain is labeled medium-sized. Its matching antigen is unknown. The library attached unique molecular identifiers to individual cDNA molecules. TCRdb independently ran MiXCR on the RACE reads; one entry per CDR3 protein. The sample has about 40,000 distinct CDR3 sequences; more than 8.5% are singletons. This record belongs to a study of human T cells and chemical hapten exposure. As for the study in general: The sensitizing agent was 2% DPC, placed on about 2 cm by about 2 cm of upper inner arm skin. Diagnoses of alopecia areata, totalis or universalis occurred in mostly female patients. General study findings and limits: PT1 expanded TCR counts correlated positively with patch test score.

Time point described: patch test 2, 6 weeks after DPC sensitization. As to treatment: therapeutic diphenylcyclopropenone sensitization with weekly scalp DPC. Trimming cost V 1 base and J 0 bases, with 4 bases left between them. This CDR3 contains 14 residues. The sequence was collected from a woman in her thirties or forties with alopecia areata. Some clones in this sample may be carry-over from other donors' samples. Sequencing used whole blood, obtained in connection with sensitization to the hapten diphenylcyclopropenone (DPC). The V gene is TRBV12-3 or TRBV12-4, the J gene TRBJ1-5; D call uncertain. CDR3 sequence (DNA): TGTGCCAGCAGTTTAGGCGGTAGCAATCAGCCCCAGCATTTT. Encoded protein: CASSLGGSNQPQHF.